The 8 T cell receptor beta chains below all came from one sample that was sequenced in a study of T-cell reconstitution after alpha-beta-depleted transplantation in children. As it was prepared, the TCRbeta library received unique molecular identifiers. One entry per CDR3 protein results from TCRdb running MiXCR on the PCR reads. The repertoire holds over 300,000 distinct CDR3 sequences, with about 9.4% as singletons. The sequenced sample was PBMCs from the stem cell graft donor, obtained from the stem cell graft. Receptor source: a human donor who donated a stem cell graft to a child with acute lymphoblastic leukemia.

The table lists this clonotype with a few counts. The CDR3 protein is CASSLYSGQGGMGGSYNEQFF. CDR3 nucleotides: TGTGCCAGCAGTTTATACTCGGGACAGGGGGGAATGGGGGGCTCCTACAATGAGCAGTTCTTC. The chain has TRBV28 and TRBJ2-1, with 11 bases lining up with TRBD1. Trimming cost V 1 base and J 0 bases; bases outside gene matches: 14. This CDR3 contains 21 residues. In germline, CDR1 is MDHEN, CDR2 SYDVKM.

This clonotype was detected many times. This chain joins TRBV7-9 and TRBJ2-1; the D gene is possibly TRBD1 (6 bases). In germline, CDR1 is SEHNR, CDR2 FQNEAQ (reference sequence). The CDR3 runs to 16 residues. Trimming took 3 bases from V and 1 from J, leaving 13 bases between them. CDR3 coding DNA: TGTGCCAGCAGCTTTTACAGGGTAGCTTCCTACAATGAGCAGTTCTTC. It yields the protein CASSFYRVASYNEQFF.

This clonotype was detected only a few times. The chain is built from TRBV7-2 and TRBJ1-1; maybe TRBD1 (6 bases). Trimming removed 10 bases from V and 0 bases from J, with 18 bases in between. This CDR3 is built from 15 residues. The germline V gene has CDR1 SGHTA and CDR2 FQGNSA. CDR3 in amino acids: CAISRQGRMNTEAFF. For the CDR3, the DNA is TGTGCCATCTCACGGCAGGGGAGGATGAACACTGAAGCTTTCTTT.

This clonotype was counted only a few times. This sequence joins TRBV18 and TRBJ2-7; 10 bases are a match to TRBD2. The V gene's germline CDR1 is KGHSH and CDR2 LQKENI. CDR3 size: 15 residues. V lost 3 bases to trimming and J lost 1 base; unmatched junction nucleotides: 3. CDR3 sequence reads: CASSPGTSASYEQYF. As DNA, the CDR3 is TGTGCCAGCTCACCCGGGACTAGCGCTTCCTACGAGCAGTACTTC.

The chain combines TRBV6-4 with TRBJ1-6, with 8 bases lining up with TRBD1. There are 16 residues in the CDR3. Germline V CDR1 and CDR2: MRHNA, SNTAGT. Trimming took 6 bases from V and 3 from J; bases not matched to a gene: 7. CDR3 in amino acids: CASSRTGTGYNSPLHF. As DNA, the CDR3 is TGTGCCAGCAGCCGGACCGGGACAGGCTATAATTCACCCCTCCACTTT.

V usage is TRBV7-2 and J usage is TRBJ2-1; 9 nucleotides line up with TRBD2. The CDR3 has 14 amino acids. Germline-derived CDR1 and CDR2 are SGHTA and FQGNSA. V gave up 4 bases and J gave up 11 bases; unmatched junction bases: 9. The CDR3 region is CASSSDRGTSKQFF. In nucleotides, the CDR3 is TGTGCCAGCAGCTCAGACCGCGGGACTAGCAAGCAGTTCTTC.

This clonotype was counted ten times or more. V is TRBV29-1 and J is TRBJ1-4; TRBD1 matches 9 bases. CDR1 is SQVTM, CDR2 ANQGSEA, per germline. J lost 5 bases, V lost 7 bases, and 5 bases had no gene match. The length of the CDR3 is 13 residues. The CDR3: CSGLDRGNEKLFF. Written as DNA, the CDR3 is TGCAGCGGACTAGACAGGGGGAATGAAAAACTGTTTTTT.

The chain has TRBV20-1 and TRBJ2-1; the match to TRBD2 covers 7 bases. The germline V gene has CDR1 DFQATT and CDR2 SNEGSKA (reference sequence). The CDR3 runs 16 residues. V shed 1 base, J shed 9 bases, and the junction held 15 bases outside the gene matches. CDR3 nucleotide sequence: TGCAGTGCTAGAGCTCTGCCGGGAGGCATGCAGGGTGAGCAGTTCTTC. It is translated as CSARALPGGMQGEQFF.